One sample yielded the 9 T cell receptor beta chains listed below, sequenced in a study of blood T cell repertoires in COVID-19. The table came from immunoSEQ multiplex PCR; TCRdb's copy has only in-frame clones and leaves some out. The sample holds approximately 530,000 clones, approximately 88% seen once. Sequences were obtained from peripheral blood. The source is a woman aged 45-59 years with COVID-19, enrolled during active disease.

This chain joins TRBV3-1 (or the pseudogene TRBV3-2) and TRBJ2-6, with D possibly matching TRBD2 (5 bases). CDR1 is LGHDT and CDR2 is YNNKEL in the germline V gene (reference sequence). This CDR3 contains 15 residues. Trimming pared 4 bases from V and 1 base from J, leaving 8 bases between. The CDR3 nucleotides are TGTGCCAGCAGCCCTTGGAGGTCTGGGGCCAACGTCCTGACTTTC. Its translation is CASSPWRSGANVLTF.

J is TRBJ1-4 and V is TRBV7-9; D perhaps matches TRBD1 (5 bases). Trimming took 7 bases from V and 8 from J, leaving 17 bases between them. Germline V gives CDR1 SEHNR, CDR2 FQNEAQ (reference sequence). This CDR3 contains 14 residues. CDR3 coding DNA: TGTGCCAGCATGCTGGGGCAGCAATCCGAAAAACTGTTTTTT. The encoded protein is CASMLGQQSEKLFF.

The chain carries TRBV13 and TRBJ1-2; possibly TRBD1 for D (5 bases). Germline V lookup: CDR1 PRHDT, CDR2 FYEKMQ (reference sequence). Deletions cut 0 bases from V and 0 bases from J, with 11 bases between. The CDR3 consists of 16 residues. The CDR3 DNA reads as TGTGCCAGCAGCTTAGGCAGCAGGGTTCCTAACTATGGCTACACCTTC. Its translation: CASSLGSRVPNYGYTF.

The CDR3 bases are TGCGCCAGCAGCCAAGAAGCCGGTCACAATCAGCCCCAGCATTTT. Translating gives CASSQEAGHNQPQHF. The chain recombines TRBV4-1 with TRBJ1-5; no clear D gene. The CDR3 is 15 amino acids. Germline CDR1 and CDR2: MGHRA and YSYEKL. The ends were cut back, 0 bases at V and 3 bases at J, with 9 bases in the middle.

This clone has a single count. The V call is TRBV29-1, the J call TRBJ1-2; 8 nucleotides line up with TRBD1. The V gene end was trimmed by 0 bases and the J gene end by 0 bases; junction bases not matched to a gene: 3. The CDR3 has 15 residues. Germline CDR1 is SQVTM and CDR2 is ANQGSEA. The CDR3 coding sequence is TGCAGCGTTGAAGACCCGGGACAGGCTAACTATGGCTACACCTTC. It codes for CSVEDPGQANYGYTF.

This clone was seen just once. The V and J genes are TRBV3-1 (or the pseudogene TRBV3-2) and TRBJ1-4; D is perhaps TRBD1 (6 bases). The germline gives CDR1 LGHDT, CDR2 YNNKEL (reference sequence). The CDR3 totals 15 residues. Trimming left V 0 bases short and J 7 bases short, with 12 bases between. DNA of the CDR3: TGTGCCAGCAGCCAAGATTTGGAGACAGGTGAAAAACTGTTTTTT. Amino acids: CASSQDLETGEKLFF.

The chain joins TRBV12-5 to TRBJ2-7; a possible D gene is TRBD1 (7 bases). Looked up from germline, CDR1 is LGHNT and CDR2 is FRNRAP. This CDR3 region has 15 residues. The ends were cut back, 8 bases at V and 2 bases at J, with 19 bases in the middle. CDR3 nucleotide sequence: TGTGCTAGTAAACAGGGGAAATGGGAGGCCTACGAGCAGTACTTC. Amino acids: CASKQGKWEAYEQYF.

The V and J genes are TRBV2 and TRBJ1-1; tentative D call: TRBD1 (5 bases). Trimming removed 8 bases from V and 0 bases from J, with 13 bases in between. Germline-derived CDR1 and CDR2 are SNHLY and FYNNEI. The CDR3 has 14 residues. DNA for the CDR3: TGTGCCAGCTCCCGCAGACAGTTGAACACTGAAGCTTTCTTT. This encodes CASSRRQLNTEAFF.

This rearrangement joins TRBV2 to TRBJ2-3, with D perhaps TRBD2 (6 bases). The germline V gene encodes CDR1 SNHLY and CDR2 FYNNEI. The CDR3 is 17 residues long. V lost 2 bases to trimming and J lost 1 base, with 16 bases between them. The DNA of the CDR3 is TGTGCCAGCAGTGAAAATATGGCGGGGCCGGGCACAGATACGCAGTATTTT. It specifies CASSENMAGPGTDTQYF.